This passage covers 24 T cell receptor beta chains from one sample sequenced in a study of blood T cell repertoires in COVID-19. Using immunoSEQ multiplex PCR, the repertoire was profiled, and TCRdb retains in-frame clones only, with some absent. The sample consists of about 230,000 clones, more than 75% of them appearing once. Sample: PBMCs or T cells enriched from blood (not recorded which). Receptors originate from a man between 18 and 29 years old who had recovered from COVID-19.

This clone was detected a few times. The chain uses TRBV7-2 and TRBJ2-1, with D unclear. Germline CDR1 reads SGHTA; CDR2 reads FQGNSA. V lost 1 base and J 5 bases, leaving 12 bases between the germline ends. The CDR3 totals 15 residues. The CDR3 DNA reads TGTGCCAGCAGCTTAGTCCCTGGAGAGGACAATGAGCAGTTCTTC. Protein: CASSLVPGEDNEQFF.

This clone was seen once. The chain couples TRBV18 to TRBJ2-5; D unclear. CDR3 length equals 14 residues. Trimming shortened V by 3 bases and J by 4 bases, and 12 bases separated the two germline ends. In germline, CDR1 is KGHSH, CDR2 LQKENI. The CDR3 here is CASSPGSNGETQYF. DNA for the CDR3: TGTGCCAGCTCACCGGGTAGCAATGGAGAGACCCAGTACTTC.

CDR3 DNA: TGTGCCATCAGTGAGGGGACAGGGGTAAATCAGCCCCAGCATTTT. It translates to CAISEGTGVNQPQHF. The chain carries TRBV10-3 and TRBJ1-5; the match to TRBD1 covers 10 bases. This CDR3 is built from 15 residues. CDR1 is ENHRY, CDR2 SYGVKD, per germline. With 2 bases clipped from V and 4 bases from J, the junction kept 2 bases outside the gene matches.

This clone turned up a few times. The chain employs TRBV3-1 (or the pseudogene TRBV3-2) and TRBJ1-6, with TRBD1 as a possible D gene (6 bases). Trimming took off 2 bases at V and 6 bases at J, with 17 bases between the two ends. Germline CDR1 reads LGHDT; CDR2 reads YNNKEL (reference sequence). CDR3 size: 17 residues. DNA of the CDR3: TGTGCCAGCAGCCAAATTACGGGGGGCTCAAGTAATTCACCCCTCCACTTT. It is translated as CASSQITGGSSNSPLHF.

J is TRBJ1-3 and V is TRBV2; D is unresolved. The V and J ends lost 4 bases and 2 bases respectively, with 3 bases between them. The CDR3 loop spans 12 amino acids. Germline-derived CDR1 and CDR2 are SNHLY and FYNNEI. Written as DNA, the CDR3 is TGTGCCAGCAGTGTTACTGGAAACACCATATATTTT. Its protein is CASSVTGNTIYF.

The chain couples TRBV28 to TRBJ1-3, with TRBD1 as a possible D gene (6 bases). CDR3 size: 15 residues. The germline V gene has CDR1 MDHEN and CDR2 SYDVKM. V dropped 6 bases and J dropped 6 bases, with 18 bases sitting between them. For the CDR3, the DNA is TGTGCCAGCAGGACCTGGTGGGAGGGGGTAAACACCATATATTTT. Its protein is CASRTWWEGVNTIYF.

A few counts support this clone. The gene calls are TRBV7-2 and TRBJ2-2, with TRBD2 matching over 8 bases. With 8 bases clipped from V and 5 bases from J, the junction kept 7 bases outside the gene matches. CDR1 SGHTA and CDR2 FQGNSA come from the germline V gene. The CDR3 has 14 amino acids. CDR3 in DNA: TGTGCCAGCGTAATCGGGGGGGTTACCGGGGAGCTGTTTTTT. Translated: CASVIGGVTGELFF.

At least ten counts were recorded for this clone. The chain combines TRBV11-2 with TRBJ2-7, with 8 bases that match TRBD2. With V trimmed by 3 bases and J by 0 bases, 7 bases remained unmatched. CDR1 SGHAT and CDR2 FQNNGV come from the germline V gene. This CDR3 has 16 residues. The CDR3 DNA is TGTGCCAGCAGCTTTCGGGAGGGGTTCAGCTCCTACGAGCAGTACTTC. Translating it yields CASSFREGFSSYEQYF.

The V call is TRBV19, the J call TRBJ2-1; TRBD2 matches at 7 bases. The CDR3 is 18 amino acids. The V gene's germline CDR1 is LNHDA and CDR2 SQIVND (reference sequence). The trim removed 2 bases at V and 2 bases at J, leaving 12 bases unmatched. For the CDR3, the DNA is TGTGCCAGTAGTATATCAGTCACGGCTAGCGGTACCTACAATGAGCAGTTCTTC. Translating gives CASSISVTASGTYNEQFF.

This chain connects TRBV9 to TRBJ2-1; 10 nucleotides agree with TRBD2. The ends lost 0 bases at V and 8 bases at J; junction bases unmatched: 8. Germline V gene data show CDR1 as SGDLS and CDR2 as YYNGEE. The CDR3 contains 16 residues. The CDR3 bases are TGTGCCAGCAGCGTAGTGTCTAGCGGGAGAAGGGATGAGCAGTTCTTC. Translating it yields CASSVVSSGRRDEQFF.

The CDR3 reads CASSPGQGSSGANVLTF. The CDR3, as DNA: TGTGCCAGCAGCCCAGGACAGGGGTCCTCTGGGGCCAACGTCCTGACTTTC. The V call is TRBV11-3, the J call TRBJ2-6; 9 nucleotides agree with TRBD1. Unmatched junction bases numbered 5, after V lost 5 bases and J lost 0 bases. Germline CDR1 and CDR2: SGHNT and YENEEA. The CDR3 length is 17 residues.

This clone has a handful of counts. V and J are TRBV4-1 and TRBJ1-1, with 11 bases fitting TRBD1. The V gene end was trimmed by 4 bases and the J gene end by 5 bases; junction bases not matched to a gene: 9. CDR3 size: 16 residues. CDR1 MGHRA and CDR2 YSYEKL come from the germline V gene. The CDR3 here is CASSRTGTGGGTEAFF. CDR3 sequence (DNA): TGCGCCAGCAGCCGTACCGGGACAGGGGGAGGAACTGAAGCTTTCTTT.

The chain joins TRBV29-1 to TRBJ2-1; 15 bases match TRBD2. The CDR3 has 15 residues. V was clipped by 5 bases and J by 7 bases; unmatched bases: 6. In germline, CDR1 is SQVTM, CDR2 ANQGSEA. CDR3 nucleotide sequence: TGCAGCGTTCGGATTGGGACTAGCGGGGGGAATGAGCAGTTCTTC. Amino acid sequence: CSVRIGTSGGNEQFF.

The chain recombines TRBV3-1 (or the pseudogene TRBV3-2) with TRBJ1-1; D is possibly TRBD1 (6 bases). Germline assignment: CDR1 LGHDT and CDR2 YNNKEL (reference sequence). Trimming stripped 2 bases from V and 1 base from J, with 11 bases between. This CDR3 is 15 amino acids long. This chain's CDR3 is CASSQFRDKNTEAFF. CDR3 DNA sequence: TGTGCCAGCAGCCAATTTAGGGACAAGAACACTGAAGCTTTCTTT.

This clone was seen a single time. The V gene is TRBV11-2, the J gene TRBJ1-3, with a possible D match to TRBD1 (6 bases). Germline V gene lookup returns CDR1 SGHAT and CDR2 FQNNGV. CDR3 length equals 19 residues. V was cut by 0 bases and J by 1 base, with 19 bases left in between. The CDR3 reads CASSLDSGQGTKSGNTIYF. In DNA form, the CDR3 reads TGTGCCAGCAGCTTAGACTCGGGGCAGGGGACCAAATCTGGAAACACCATATATTTT. Variable domain in full (rest from reference TRBV11-2 and TRBJ1-3): EAGVAQSPRYKIIEKRQSVAFWCNPISGHATLYWYQQILGQGPKLLIQFQNNGVVDDSQLPKDRFSAERLKGVDSTLKIQPAKLEDSAVYLCASSLDSGQGTKSGNTIYFGEGSWLTVV.

The chain combines TRBV6-5 with TRBJ1-1; D possibly corresponds to TRBD1 (5 bases). Germline V gene lookup returns CDR1 MNHEY and CDR2 SVGAGI. The CDR3 consists of 14 residues. Between the trimmed V and J ends, which lost 7 bases and 7 bases, there was a span of 19 bases. The CDR3 spells CASIRIEGAGEAFF. The DNA for the CDR3 is TGTGCCAGCATTAGGATAGAAGGGGCCGGTGAAGCTTTCTTT.

Only a few counts were recorded for this clone. J is TRBJ2-4 and V is TRBV11-2; the D gene is possibly TRBD1 (6 bases). This CDR3 spans 14 amino acids. Germline V gene data show CDR1 as SGHAT and CDR2 as FQNNGV. Trimming stripped 5 bases from V and 7 bases from J, with 15 bases between. The CDR3 sequence is CASSQGTPRNIQYF. CDR3 nucleotide sequence: TGTGCCAGCAGCCAGGGGACCCCTCGGAACATTCAGTACTTC.

This chain joins TRBV7-3 and TRBJ2-2; 8 nucleotides align to TRBD2. This CDR3 has 17 amino acids. V shed 1 base and J 1 base; nucleotides not matched to a gene: 5. Germline assignment: CDR1 SGHTA and CDR2 FQGTGA. This chain's CDR3 is CASSLNLREENTGELFF. For the CDR3, the DNA is TGTGCCAGCAGCTTAAACCTGCGGGAGGAGAACACCGGGGAGCTGTTTTTT.

The chain has TRBV5-4 and TRBJ2-7, with 11 nucleotides matching TRBD1. Germline V gene data show CDR1 as SGHNT and CDR2 as YYREEE (reference sequence). Trimming at V came to 4 bases and at J to 7 bases, leaving 13 bases not matched to a gene. The CDR3 is 16 residues long. This chain's CDR3 is CASSPRLGQGVGEQYF. CDR3 DNA sequence: TGTGCCAGCAGCCCGAGACTGGGACAGGGGGTGGGGGAGCAGTACTTC.

The chain carries TRBV19 and TRBJ1-2; possibly TRBD1 for D (6 bases). The CDR3 is made up of 15 amino acids. V was pared by 9 bases and J by 5 bases, with 22 bases between. Germline V gives CDR1 LNHDA, CDR2 SQIVND (reference sequence). CDR3 DNA: TGTGCCAGCCACAAACCAGGACAGACGCCTTATGGCTACACCTTC. It translates to CASHKPGQTPYGYTF.

The CDR3 protein is CASSHYRGRETQYF. The CDR3 DNA is TGTGCCAGCAGCCATTACAGGGGAAGGGAGACCCAGTACTTC. The chain employs TRBV3-1 (or the pseudogene TRBV3-2) and TRBJ2-5; 7 nucleotides align to TRBD1. The CDR3 runs 14 residues. Germline V gene sequence: CDR1 LGHDT, CDR2 YNNKEL (reference sequence). V shed 3 bases, J shed 5 bases, and the junction held 6 bases outside the gene matches.

V usage is TRBV19 and J usage is TRBJ2-1, with D possibly TRBD2 on 5 matching bases. The CDR3 loop spans 15 amino acids. CDR1 is LNHDA and CDR2 is SQIVND in the germline V gene (reference sequence). The V end lost 3 bases, the J end lost 8 bases, and 17 bases lay between the germline ends. The CDR3 loop reads CASSMRRASFDEQFF. The CDR3 DNA sequence: TGTGCCAGTAGTATGAGGCGGGCCTCCTTCGATGAGCAGTTCTTC.

This chain connects TRBV11-3 to TRBJ2-5; 10 bases agree with TRBD1. V was pared by 5 bases and J by 1 base, with 7 bases of the junction left unmatched. Germline CDR1 and CDR2: SGHNT and YENEEA. CDR3 length equals 16 residues. This CDR3 is CASSDGTGAFQETQYF. The CDR3 DNA reads TGTGCCAGCAGCGATGGGACAGGGGCCTTCCAAGAGACCCAGTACTTC.

Only one count was recorded for this clone. The chain uses TRBV5-1 and TRBJ1-6, with TRBD1 matching 9 bases. The CDR3 has 16 residues. The V segment lost 4 bases and the J segment 0 bases; nucleotides outside the gene matches: 2. Germline CDR1 and CDR2: SGHRS and YFSETQ. The chain's CDR3 is CASSQDRGSYNSPLHF. The CDR3 DNA reads as TGCGCCAGCAGCCAGGACAGGGGCTCCTATAATTCACCCCTCCACTTT.